This T cell receptor beta chain was captured by sequencing in a study of T cell responses to AZD1222 COVID-19 vaccine. Study background: The study pooled second doses at about 4 or about 12 weeks.

With regard to this clone: Its antigen is as yet unknown.

V was clipped by 3 bases and J by 5 bases; unmatched bases: 5. The CDR3 has 14 amino acids. CDR1 and CDR2 from the germline V gene are MNHEY and SMNVEV (reference sequence). Repertoires were generated with immunoSEQ multiplex PCR, while TCRdb's copy carries only in-frame clones and drops some. The top ten clones hold around 0.58% of a sample with 200,000 to 300,000 clones, approximately 93% of them seen once. Study outcomes and limitations: Reports say nearly half of spike-specific TCRs go after unmutated variant regions. Baseline serology detected seropositivity in only five or six AZD1222 recipients. Clonal diversity may have been underestimated in mostly white British donors.

The sequence was collected from an adult in good health. This chain joins TRBV27 and TRBJ2-7; TRBD2 agrees at 9 bases. The specimen was peripheral blood, collected on day 0 of AZD1222 vaccination. The DNA of the CDR3 is TGTGCCAGCAGTTTTTATAGCGGGAGAGACGAGCAGTACTTC. This codes for CASSFYSGRDEQYF.